A selection of T cell receptor beta chains follows, all from one sample in a study of CD8 T cells in ankylosing spondylitis. TCRdb re-called the 5' RACE reads through MiXCR, storing one row per CDR3 protein. The sample lists 250,000 to 350,000 distinct CDR3 sequences, 15% to 20% occurring once. The source material was blood, either unsorted or a sorted T cell fraction (not recorded which). All receptors derive from a male donor with ankylosing spondylitis or in good health (not recorded which). The CDR3 runs from the conserved cysteine through the conserved F or W. D genes are given only for firm matches. Expanded clones are given a class, and other clones once, few, many or no size at all.

d_gene,v_gene,len,j_gene,abundance,CDR3nt,CDR3aa
NA,TRBV20-1,16,TRBJ2-4,many,TGCAGTGCTAGGGGCGGGGCTAGCGTCCCCTTACACATTCAGTACTTC,CSARGGASVPLHIQYF
NA,TRBV12-3/TRBV12-4,16,TRBJ2-5,many,TGTGCCAGCCTCTACCAACGGGGACTGGACCAAGAGACCCAGTACTTC,CASLYQRGLDQETQYF
TRBD2,TRBV7-2,17,TRBJ2-3,NA,TGTGCCAGCAGCTTAATACGTAGCGGGGGATTCACAGATACGCAGTATTTT,CASSLIRSGGFTDTQYF
NA,TRBV19,13,TRBJ2-1,NA,TGTGCCAGTAGTCGGGCCCTTTGGAATGAGCAGTTCTTC,CASSRALWNEQFF
TRBD2,TRBV5-1,16,TRBJ2-3,many,TGCGCCAGCAGCACCGGACTAGCGGGATCCACAGATACGCAGTATTTT,CASSTGLAGSTDTQYF
NA,TRBV27,15,TRBJ2-3,NA,TGTGCCAGCAGTTCCCGGACAGCGAACACAGATACGCAGTATTTT,CASSSRTANTDTQYF
NA,TRBV3-1,12,TRBJ2-3,many,TGTGCCAGCAGCCCGGGGGCAGATACGCAGTATTTT,CASSPGADTQYF
TRBD1,TRBV12-3/TRBV12-4,15,TRBJ2-5,few,TGTGCCAGCAGGGATGGACAGGGGGCCTTGGAGACCCAGTACTTC,CASRDGQGALETQYF
NA,TRBV12-3/TRBV12-4,14,TRBJ2-3,NA,TGTGCCAGCAGTACCGGGACGGCGCCAGATACGCAGTATTTT,CASSTGTAPDTQYF
TRBD2,TRBV30,16,TRBJ2-3,NA,TGTGCCTGGAGAACGGGGGGGCCGGGGCGCACAGATACGCAGTATTTT,CAWRTGGPGRTDTQYF
NA,TRBV28,13,TRBJ2-1,NA,TGTGCCAGCAGCGTAGCCTCCTACAATGAGCAGTTCTTC,CASSVASYNEQFF
NA,TRBV12-3/TRBV12-4,17,TRBJ1-4,NA,TGTGCCAGCAGTTTATATTCCGTACGTCGCTCAAATGAAAAACTGTTTTTT,CASSLYSVRRSNEKLFF
TRBD2,TRBV2,16,TRBJ2-5,NA,TGTGCCAGCAGTGATGGGCCGGGACTAGGCCAAGAGACCCAGTACTTC,CASSDGPGLGQETQYF
NA,TRBV6-1,15,TRBJ1-1,many,TGTGCCAGCAGTGAAGAGGCAGCCATGAACACTGAAGCTTTCTTT,CASSEEAAMNTEAFF
NA,TRBV27,15,TRBJ1-1,NA,TGTGCCAGCAGCCGAAAGGGGAGCTTGAACACTGAAGCTTTCTTT,CASSRKGSLNTEAFF
TRBD2,TRBV5-1,16,TRBJ2-1,few,TGCGCCAGCAGCCCTCGACTAGCGGGAGGGGACAATGAGCAGTTCTTC,CASSPRLAGGDNEQFF
NA,TRBV12-3/TRBV12-4,16,TRBJ1-3,NA,TGTGCCAGCAGTTTGTGGGGTATAATCTCTGGAAACACCATATATTTT,CASSLWGIISGNTIYF